One and the same sample provided the 31 T cell receptor beta chains below, sequenced in a study of cytomegalovirus exposure and HLA in healthy donors. Primers: 60 Vbeta forward and 13 Jbeta reverse. Only in-frame clones appear in the TCRdb table, and some are missing; sequencing was by immunoSEQ multiplex PCR. Its table lists 150,000 or so clones. The sequencing sample was made of PBMCs. These receptors originate from a woman aged 50 to 60 in good health and CMV-seronegative.

The chain links TRBV4-1 to TRBJ2-7, with D unclear. Trimming took 1 base from V and 6 from J, leaving 16 bases between them. The length of the CDR3 is 15 residues. From germline, CDR1 is MGHRA and CDR2 YSYEKL. The CDR3 DNA sequence: TGCGCCAGCAGCCAAGTCGGTTCTCATCTAGGCGAGCAGTACTTC. It is translated as CASSQVGSHLGEQYF.

In nucleotides, the CDR3 is TGCAGCGTTTTCAGGGCCTCAAGTGAGCGTGGCTACACCTTC. This codes for CSVFRASSERGYTF. This chain uses TRBV29-1 with TRBJ1-2, with D possibly matching TRBD1 (5 bases). V was trimmed by 5 bases and J by 7 bases, leaving 20 bases between them. The germline gives CDR1 SQVTM, CDR2 ANQGSEA. This CDR3 contains 14 residues.

The chain is built from TRBV19 and TRBJ2-7; perhaps TRBD1 as D (5 bases). Looked up from germline, CDR1 is LNHDA and CDR2 is SQIVND (reference sequence). This CDR3 is 18 amino acids long. V was pared by 1 base and J by 5 bases, with 24 bases between. In nucleotides, the CDR3 is TGTGCCAGTAGTATAGCACTAACGAATGGGGCCAGGGTCCACGAGCAGTACTTC. It is translated as CASSIALTNGARVHEQYF.

V and J are TRBV29-1 and TRBJ1-2; unclear D gene. The CDR3 extends over 10 amino acids. Per the germline V gene, CDR1 is SQVTM and CDR2 is ANQGSEA. V lost 7 bases and J 5 bases, leaving 8 bases between the germline ends. DNA for the CDR3: TGCAGCGCTTCAGGTTATGGCTACACCTTC. Protein: CSASGYGYTF.

J is TRBJ2-2 and V is TRBV5-1; 10 nucleotides match TRBD2. V lost 4 bases and J lost 0; bases outside the gene matches: 3. The germline CDR1 and CDR2 sequences are SGHRS and YFSETQ. The CDR3 sequence is 16 residues long. The CDR3 reads CASSEGTSANTGELFF. The CDR3 DNA reads as TGCGCCAGCAGCGAGGGGACTAGCGCGAACACCGGGGAGCTGTTTTTT.

J is TRBJ2-2 and V is TRBV5-1; D perhaps matches TRBD1 (6 bases). The germline V gene has CDR1 SGHRS and CDR2 YFSETQ. Deletions cut 6 bases from V and 0 bases from J, with 12 bases between. CDR3 length: 15 amino acids. CDR3 in DNA: TGCGCCAGCATCCCCGACAGGCCGAACACCGGGGAGCTGTTTTTT. Amino acid sequence: CASIPDRPNTGELFF.

This chain links TRBV7-9 with TRBJ1-5; a weak D match, TRBD1 (6 bases). With 3 bases removed from V and 5 bases from J, the gap between germline ends came to 11 bases. Germline lookup yields CDR1 SEHNR and CDR2 FQNEAQ (reference sequence). The CDR3 length is 14 residues. The CDR3 nucleotides read TGTGCCAGCAGCTTGGGGGCAAAGGATCAGCCCCAGCATTTT. It translates to CASSLGAKDQPQHF.

V usage is TRBV28 and J usage is TRBJ1-1; a weak D match, TRBD1 (5 bases). CDR1 is MDHEN and CDR2 is SYDVKM in the germline V gene. The V and J ends lost 5 bases and 4 bases respectively, with 20 bases between them. The CDR3 sequence is 16 residues long. Here the CDR3 reads CASSPLTTVKATEAFF. DNA for the CDR3: TGTGCCAGCAGTCCCCTAACGACAGTGAAGGCCACTGAAGCTTTCTTT.

The gene calls are TRBV7-9 and TRBJ1-4; D gene uncertain. Germline CDR1 reads SEHNR; CDR2 reads FQNEAQ (reference sequence). This CDR3 spans 16 amino acids. V lost 4 bases, J lost 6 bases, and 18 bases lay in between. The CDR3, as DNA: TGTGCCAGCAGCTCCCGACTGGCCAAGGGAGATGAAAAACTGTTTTTT. This gives the protein CASSSRLAKGDEKLFF.

This chain uses TRBV14 with TRBJ2-7; tentatively, D is TRBD1 (5 bases). CDR3 length equals 15 residues. CDR1 SGHDN and CDR2 FVKESK come from the germline V gene. V lost 4 bases and J lost 0, with 13 bases in between. The CDR3 is CASSPLTDFSYEQYF. The CDR3 DNA follows: TGTGCCAGCAGCCCGTTGACAGATTTCTCCTACGAGCAGTACTTC.

The chain recombines TRBV27 with TRBJ2-7; 11 bases are a match to TRBD2. CDR1 is MNHEY, CDR2 SMNVEV, per germline (reference sequence). J gave up 3 bases and V 0 bases, and 1 base lay outside the gene matches. There are 15 residues in the CDR3. The CDR3 loop reads CASSLSTSGDYEQYF. In nucleotides, the CDR3 is TGTGCCAGCAGTTTATCGACTAGCGGGGACTACGAGCAGTACTTC.

This chain connects TRBV19 to TRBJ1-1; TRBD1 aligns across 11 bases. The V segment lost 5 bases and the J segment 4 bases; nucleotides outside the gene matches: 9. The CDR3 is 16 residues long. Germline-derived CDR1 and CDR2 are LNHDA and SQIVND (reference sequence). This CDR3 reads CASSLGQGAMGTEAFF. CDR3 bases: TGTGCCAGTAGTCTAGGACAGGGGGCCATGGGCACTGAAGCTTTCTTT.

The V and J genes are TRBV10-2 and TRBJ1-5; 7 nucleotides match TRBD1. Trimming at V came to 6 bases and at J to 4 bases, leaving 6 bases not matched to a gene. Germline V gene lookup returns CDR1 WSHSY and CDR2 SAAADI. CDR3 length: 14 amino acids. The CDR3 DNA reads TGCGCCAGCAGGAGGGGGCAGAGTAATCAGCCCCAGCATTTT. This gives the protein CASRRGQSNQPQHF.

CDR3 bases: TGTGCCAGCAGCAAGAACGGTGGGACAGCGAATGAAAAACTGTTTTTT. Amino acid sequence: CASSKNGGTANEKLFF. The chain recombines TRBV5-6 with TRBJ1-4; 7 nucleotides agree with TRBD1. Trimming at V came to 4 bases and at J to 5 bases, leaving 11 bases not matched to a gene. Looked up from germline, CDR1 is SGHDT and CDR2 is YYEEEE. The CDR3 runs to 16 residues.

The rearrangement joins TRBV6-5 to TRBJ1-4; 7 bases agree with TRBD1. CDR1 is MNHEY and CDR2 is SVGAGI in the germline V gene. V lost 0 bases, J lost 5 bases, and 3 bases stayed unmatched. The CDR3 has 15 amino acids. Written as DNA, the CDR3 is TGTGCCAGCAGTTACTCGGCAGGGGGGAATGAAAAACTGTTTTTT. This sequence encodes CASSYSAGGNEKLFF.

This chain uses TRBV28 with TRBJ2-3; 11 nucleotides line up with TRBD2. Germline-derived CDR1 and CDR2 are MDHEN and SYDVKM. Germline trimming cut 3 bases from V and 1 base from J; bases unmatched to any gene: 3. CDR3 length: 16 residues. The CDR3 nucleotides read TGTGCCAGCAGTTTGGTAGCGGGAGGGGGCACAGATACGCAGTATTTT. It encodes CASSLVAGGGTDTQYF.

The chain combines TRBV7-2 with TRBJ1-3; tentatively, D is TRBD1 (6 bases). The V end was cut by 10 bases, the J end by 0 bases, with 16 bases between. This CDR3 spans 15 amino acids. Germline V CDR1 and CDR2: SGHTA, FQGNSA. DNA of the CDR3: TGTGCCACCAAACAGGGTATCCACTCTGGAAACACCATATATTTT. It translates to CATKQGIHSGNTIYF.

The chain is built from TRBV7-2 and TRBJ1-2; TRBD1 might be the D (5 bases). The CDR3 runs 12 residues. V lost 5 bases and J lost 8, with 12 bases in between. Germline loops: CDR1 SGHTA, CDR2 FQGNSA. The CDR3 nucleotides are TGTGCCAGCAGCCCCACCGGGGGGGGCTACACCTTC. Translating it yields CASSPTGGGYTF.

The rearrangement joins TRBV6-5 to TRBJ2-7; D remains ambiguous. Germline CDR1 is MNHEY and CDR2 is SVGAGI. The CDR3 has 14 amino acids. Trimming took off 0 bases at V and 5 bases at J, with 11 bases between the two ends. Here the CDR3 reads CASSYSLSHDEQYF. CDR3 bases: TGTGCCAGCAGTTACTCGTTGAGTCACGACGAGCAGTACTTC.

The chain recombines TRBV6-1 with TRBJ2-1, with D possibly matching TRBD2 (7 bases). The CDR3 spans 15 residues. From germline, CDR1 is MNHNS and CDR2 SASEGT. V dropped 9 bases and J dropped 4 bases, with 19 bases sitting between them. CDR3 sequence: CASAGGGGYYNEQFF. The CDR3 region has the DNA TGTGCCAGTGCCGGAGGCGGGGGCTATTACAATGAGCAGTTCTTC.

This rearrangement joins TRBV27 to TRBJ2-7, with TRBD1 as a possible D gene (6 bases). Germline CDR1 and CDR2: MNHEY and SMNVEV (reference sequence). This CDR3 spans 14 amino acids. Trimming stripped 5 bases from V and 3 bases from J, with 14 bases between. The CDR3 DNA sequence: TGTGCCAGCAGTAGGACAGTTAAAGTCTACGAGCAGTACTTC. It encodes CASSRTVKVYEQYF.

V and J are TRBV7-9 and TRBJ2-1; D gene uncertain. V was trimmed by 0 bases and J by 3 bases, leaving 9 bases between them. Germline assignment: CDR1 SEHNR and CDR2 FQNEAQ (reference sequence). This CDR3 contains 15 residues. The CDR3 sequence: CASSLAGGRYNEQFF. The CDR3 coding sequence is TGTGCCAGCAGCTTAGCCGGTGGGCGCTACAATGAGCAGTTCTTC.

The rearrangement links TRBV7-9 to TRBJ2-7; no clear D gene. V was cut by 3 bases and J by 2 bases, with 8 bases left in between. Germline V lookup: CDR1 SEHNR, CDR2 FQNEAQ (reference sequence). The length of the CDR3 is 13 residues. For the CDR3, the DNA is TGTGCCAGCAGCTTTCTCAAGCCCTACGAGCAGTACTTC. Protein: CASSFLKPYEQYF.

The chain links TRBV5-4 to TRBJ2-5, with TRBD2 identical over 13 bases. Germline assignment: CDR1 SGHNT and CDR2 YYREEE (reference sequence). This CDR3 comprises 15 residues. With 6 bases clipped from V and 3 bases from J, the junction kept 5 bases outside the gene matches. The CDR3 DNA sequence: TGTGCCAGCAACGAGGGACTAGCGGGAAAAGAGACCCAGTACTTC. The encoded protein is CASNEGLAGKETQYF. The variable domain in full, with the rest retrieved from reference TRBV5-4 and TRBJ2-5, is ETGVTQSPTHLIKTRGQQVTLRCSSQSGHNTVSWYQQALGQGPQFIFQYYREEENGRGNFPPRFSGLQFPNYSSELNVNALELDDSALYLCASNEGLAGKETQYFGPGTRLLVL.

This sequence joins TRBV5-8 and TRBJ2-7, with 7 bases identical to TRBD2. The CDR3 is 14 amino acids. The germline V gene encodes CDR1 SGHTS and CDR2 YDEGEE. Trimming at V came to 6 bases and at J to 1 base, leaving 7 bases not matched to a gene. The CDR3 protein is CASIYPGGSYEQYF. The DNA for the CDR3 is TGTGCCAGCATCTACCCGGGAGGTTCCTACGAGCAGTACTTC.

The rearrangement uses TRBV28 and TRBJ1-2, with D possibly matching TRBD1 (5 bases). There are 14 residues in the CDR3. The germline V and J ends were trimmed by 7 bases and 8 bases, with 20 bases remaining between them. Looked up from germline, CDR1 is MDHEN and CDR2 is SYDVKM. This CDR3 is CASTHPGVVEGYTF. The CDR3 DNA reads TGTGCCAGCACCCATCCGGGGGTGGTAGAGGGCTACACCTTC.

CDR3 loop: CAWGRGPGQPQHF. CDR3 coding DNA: TGTGCCTGGGGAAGGGGCCCCGGTCAGCCCCAGCATTTT. The rearrangement joins TRBV30 to TRBJ1-5, with D tentatively TRBD1 (5 bases). CDR1 is GTSNPN, CDR2 SVGIG, per germline (reference sequence). The CDR3 has 13 amino acids. V was shortened by 5 bases and J by 6 bases, with 14 bases between the two germline ends.

V usage is TRBV18 and J usage is TRBJ1-1; D is undetermined. There are 15 residues in the CDR3. Germline V CDR1 and CDR2: KGHSH, LQKENI. Trimming took 1 base from V and 5 from J, leaving 14 bases between them. The CDR3 sequence: CASSPQRELGTEAFF. DNA for the CDR3: TGTGCCAGCTCACCACAAAGGGAGCTTGGGACTGAAGCTTTCTTT.

The V call is TRBV6-5, the J call TRBJ2-3, with 11 bases matching TRBD2. The junction had 5 bases not matched to a gene; V was cut back by 0 bases and J by 6 bases. CDR3 length equals 16 residues. Germline V gene lookup returns CDR1 MNHEY and CDR2 SVGAGI. The CDR3 sequence is CASSYSPSGRSDTQYF. The CDR3 DNA is TGTGCCAGCAGTTACTCGCCTAGCGGGAGGTCGGATACGCAGTATTTT.

The rearrangement joins TRBV18 to TRBJ1-4; 10 positions agree with TRBD1. Germline V lookup: CDR1 KGHSH, CDR2 LQKENI. The CDR3 covers 14 residues. V trimming: 1 base; J trimming: 12 bases; junction bases outside the gene matches: 5. As DNA, the CDR3 is TGTGCCAGCTCACCACGGGACAGGGGCGTCGAACTGTTTTTT. This translates into CASSPRDRGVELFF.

The chain is built from TRBV4-2 and TRBJ2-2; perhaps TRBD2 as D (6 bases). The CDR3 has 14 residues. The V end was cut by 0 bases, the J end by 7 bases, with 9 bases between. Germline loops: CDR1 LGHNA, CDR2 YNFKEQ. The DNA for the CDR3 is TGTGCCAGCAGCCAAGAGCGGGGAATCGGGGAGCTGTTTTTT. Translation: CASSQERGIGELFF.